A single sample is the source of the 10 T cell receptor beta chains below, sequenced in a study of blood T cells in healthy people across ages. For the second PCR, which ran for roughly 6 to 12 cycles, a sample-barcoded 5' primer and a J-beta primer mix were used. TCRdb re-derived calls from the 5' RACE reads in MiXCR, one entry per CDR3 protein. The sample carries about 720,000 distinct CDR3 sequences, roughly 20% recorded once. The sample consisted of blood. The receptor set was obtained from a man between 65 and 85 years old in good health.

The CDR3 spells CSVERGQTGETQYF. The CDR3 DNA sequence: TGCAGCGTTGAAAGGGGACAGACCGGGGAGACCCAGTACTTC. The chain employs TRBV29-1 and TRBJ2-5, with 7 bases lining up with TRBD1. V was pared by 2 bases and J by 5 bases, with 8 bases of the junction left unmatched. This CDR3 has 14 amino acids. CDR1 and CDR2 (germline): SQVTM, ANQGSEA.

The chain couples TRBV20-1 to TRBJ2-3, with D possibly TRBD2 on 7 matching bases. Germline CDR1 DFQATT, CDR2 SNEGSKA (reference sequence). This CDR3 has 15 amino acids. The V gene lost 0 bases and the J gene lost 4 bases, with 14 bases spanning the gap. The chain's CDR3 is CSARDRRGASDTQYF. In nucleotides, the CDR3 is TGCAGTGCTAGAGATCGACGGGGGGCATCAGATACGCAGTATTTT.

The sample holds a few counts of this clonotype. This sequence joins TRBV7-2 and TRBJ2-2; D possibly corresponds to TRBD1 (5 bases). Trimming pared 3 bases from V and 2 bases from J, leaving 10 bases between. This CDR3 has 15 residues. The germline V gene encodes CDR1 SGHTA and CDR2 FQGNSA. CDR3 loop: CASSFRQLNTGELFF. CDR3 DNA sequence: TGTGCCAGCAGCTTTCGACAGCTCAACACCGGGGAGCTGTTTTTT.

The chain joins TRBV3-1 to TRBJ1-2; no clear D gene. This CDR3 comprises 13 residues. CDR1 is LGHDT, CDR2 YNNKEL, per germline (reference sequence). Trimming took off 1 base at V and 5 bases at J, with 8 bases between the two ends. The CDR3 DNA follows: TGTGCCAGCAGCCAAGGAAACTTTTATGGCTACACCTTC. It encodes CASSQGNFYGYTF.

The gene calls are TRBV6-2 or TRBV6-3 and TRBJ1-5; D not resolved. Germline V gene data show CDR1 as MNHEY and CDR2 as SVGEGT. Deletions cut 5 bases from V and 0 bases from J, with 17 bases between. The CDR3 is 17 amino acids. The CDR3 here is CASSHRAAEYSNQPQHF. The CDR3 nucleotides read TGTGCCAGCAGTCACCGAGCGGCCGAATATAGCAATCAGCCCCAGCATTTT.

The sample holds many counts of this clonotype. V is TRBV7-2 and J is TRBJ1-1; D is undetermined. Germline assignment: CDR1 SGHTA and CDR2 FQGNSA. Trimming cost V 5 bases and J 1 base, with 11 bases left between them. This CDR3 region has 14 residues. The chain's CDR3 is CASSPQHKNTEAFF. For the CDR3, the DNA is TGTGCCAGCAGCCCGCAACACAAGAACACTGAAGCTTTCTTT.

As concerns this clonotype: The junction departs from germline at one end; a sequencing error may be responsible. The rearrangement uses TRBV6-5 and TRBJ2-5, with a possible D match to TRBD2 (5 bases). The CDR3 runs to 12 residues. The germline V gene encodes CDR1 MNHEY and CDR2 SVGAGI. In DNA, the CDR3 is TGTGCCAGCAGTCAAAGGGTAAATGAGCGGTTCTTC. Its translation: CASSQRVNERFF.

The sample holds a few counts of this clonotype. The chain has TRBV20-1 and TRBJ1-2, with a weak D call TRBD1 (5 bases). This CDR3 comprises 15 residues. Germline lookup yields CDR1 DFQATT and CDR2 SNEGSKA (reference sequence). V lost 5 bases and J 0 bases, leaving 16 bases between the germline ends. This CDR3 is CSAQAGTHTNYGYTF. DNA of the CDR3: TGCAGTGCTCAGGCGGGGACGCATACTAACTATGGCTACACCTTC.

This clonotype appeared a few times. The chain joins TRBV4-2 to TRBJ2-3, with 9 bases fitting TRBD2. There are 16 residues in the CDR3. Germline V CDR1 and CDR2: LGHNA, YNFKEQ. The junction had 7 bases not matched to a gene; V was cut back by 1 base and J by 5 bases. CDR3 nucleotide sequence: TGTGCCAGCAGCCAAGGCGGGGTTAGCGGGGGAGATACGCAGTATTTT. This translates into CASSQGGVSGGDTQYF.

The J gene is TRBJ1-1, the V gene TRBV18; D gene uncertain. Germline-derived CDR1 and CDR2 are KGHSH and LQKENI. Trimming shortened V by 5 bases and J by 3 bases, and 7 bases separated the two germline ends. The CDR3 is 12 residues long. This CDR3 reads CASSGEYTEAFF. In DNA, the CDR3 is TGTGCCAGCTCAGGGGAGTACACTGAAGCTTTCTTT.